Each of the 22 T cell receptor beta chains below was sequenced from the same sample in a study of blood T cell repertoires in COVID-19. Produced via immunoSEQ multiplex PCR; TCRdb's table is partial and in-frame only. The sample holds 310,000 or so clones, nearly 90% seen once. The sample taken for sequencing was PBMCs or T cells enriched from blood (not recorded which). The receptors stem from a woman in her twenties or thirties who had recovered from COVID-19.

The J gene is TRBJ2-1, the V gene TRBV11-3, with TRBD1 matching over 7 bases. Germline trimming cut 5 bases from V and 6 bases from J; bases unmatched to any gene: 4. Germline-derived CDR1 and CDR2 are SGHNT and YENEEA. The CDR3 consists of 13 residues. The CDR3 DNA sequence: TGTGCCAGCAGCCCCCAGGGGGTCAATGAGCAGTTCTTC. Residues: CASSPQGVNEQFF.

The table lists this clone with a count of one. The CDR3 region is CASSQGVGTGASGYTF. The CDR3, as DNA: TGTGCCAGCAGCCAAGGGGTCGGGACAGGGGCGAGTGGCTACACCTTC. The V and J genes are TRBV3-1 (or the pseudogene TRBV3-2) and TRBJ1-2; 10 positions agree with TRBD1. Germline-derived CDR1 and CDR2 are LGHDT and YNNKEL (reference sequence). The J segment lost 7 bases and the V segment lost 1 base, leaving 9 bases of the junction unmatched. The CDR3 consists of 16 residues.

The rearrangement uses TRBV19 and TRBJ2-1; D possibly corresponds to TRBD1 (7 bases). In germline, CDR1 is LNHDA, CDR2 SQIVND (reference sequence). The CDR3 sequence is 17 residues long. V was shortened by 3 bases and J by 0 bases, with 15 bases between the two germline ends. DNA for the CDR3: TGTGCCAGTAGTATCGGAGGGGGCCTAAACTCCTACAATGAGCAGTTCTTC. It translates to CASSIGGGLNSYNEQFF.

The chain employs TRBV6-5 and TRBJ2-3, with TRBD2 matching over 8 bases. The CDR3 covers 15 residues. The germline CDR1 and CDR2 sequences are MNHEY and SVGAGI. J gave up 0 bases and V 7 bases, and 6 bases lay outside the gene matches. CDR3 protein: CASIRSGTSTDTQYF. In DNA form, the CDR3 reads TGTGCCAGCATCCGTAGCGGGACTAGCACAGATACGCAGTATTTT.

The chain links TRBV7-3 to TRBJ2-1, with D possibly being TRBD1 (8 bases). CDR1 SGHTA and CDR2 FQGTGA come from the germline V gene. V lost 5 bases and J 11 bases, leaving 22 bases between the germline ends. CDR3 length equals 15 residues. Here the CDR3 DNA reads TGTGCCAGCAGCGTGGGCGGACAGGGAGGGACTCAGCAGTTCTTC. It codes for CASSVGGQGGTQQFF. The entire variable domain, with the rest obtained from reference TRBV7-3 and TRBJ2-1, is as follows: GAGVSQTPSNKVTEKGKYVELRCDPISGHTALYWYRQSLGQGPEFLIYFQGTGAADDSGLPNDRFFAVRPEGSVSTLKIQRTERGDSAVYLCASSVGGQGGTQQFFGPGTRLTVL.

V gene TRBV19 combines with J gene TRBJ2-7; 7 bases agree with TRBD1. The CDR3 is 14 residues long. Losses at the gene ends were 3 bases for V and 7 bases for J; bases not matched to a gene: 9. Germline V lookup: CDR1 LNHDA, CDR2 SQIVND (reference sequence). CDR3 loop: CASSMERGLREQYF. The CDR3 DNA sequence: TGTGCCAGTAGTATGGAGAGGGGGCTCCGGGAGCAGTACTTC.

This clone was found a few times. This sample includes further DNA sequences coding for the same CDR3. The gene calls are TRBV18 and TRBJ1-4; D is unclear. V was pared by 2 bases and J by 5 bases, with 6 bases between. Germline V gene lookup returns CDR1 KGHSH and CDR2 LQKENI. The CDR3 is made up of 13 amino acids. The CDR3 nucleotides are TGTGCCAGCTCACCAGCAGTAAATGAAAAACTGTTTTTT. It codes for CASSPAVNEKLFF. Based on the CDR3 plus reference TRBV18 and TRBJ1-4, the full variable domain is NAGVMQNPRHLVRRRGQEARLRCSPMKGHSHVYWYRQLPEEGLKFMVYLQKENIIDESGMPKERFSAEFPKEGPSILRIQQVVRGDSAAYFCASSPAVNEKLFFGSGTQLSVL.

This clone has just one count. V usage is TRBV27 and J usage is TRBJ2-5, with 7 bases lining up with TRBD1. V dropped 6 bases and J dropped 2; count of bases not matched to a gene: 6. Germline values: CDR1 MNHEY, CDR2 SMNVEV (reference sequence). CDR3 size: 14 residues. The CDR3 nucleotides are TGTGCCAGCAGACAGACAGGGCGGCAAGAGACCCAGTACTTC. It yields the protein CASRQTGRQETQYF.

The V gene is TRBV5-1, the J gene TRBJ2-6; D is perhaps TRBD1 (6 bases). V dropped 4 bases and J dropped 2 bases, with 10 bases sitting between them. The CDR3 extends over 15 amino acids. In germline, CDR1 is SGHRS, CDR2 YFSETQ. The CDR3 nucleotides are TGCGCCAGCAGCAGCACAGGGACTGGGGCCAACGTCCTGACTTTC. Translating gives CASSSTGTGANVLTF.

The V and J genes are TRBV3-1 (or the pseudogene TRBV3-2) and TRBJ1-2, with TRBD1 matching 7 bases. The junction had 1 base not matched to a gene; V was cut back by 1 base and J by 2 bases. Germline loops: CDR1 LGHDT, CDR2 YNNKEL (reference sequence). The CDR3 covers 14 residues. The CDR3: CASSQARGNYGYTF. The CDR3 bases are TGTGCCAGCAGCCAAGCCAGGGGGAACTATGGCTACACCTTC.

This clone was detected once. V gene TRBV7-3 combines with J gene TRBJ2-7; the match to TRBD1 covers 7 bases. CDR1 and CDR2 from the germline V gene are SGHTA and FQGTGA. Trimming at V came to 2 bases and at J to 3 bases, leaving 1 base not matched to a gene. The CDR3 totals 13 residues. The CDR3 nucleotides are TGTGCCAGCAGCTTAGGGACAGTCTACGAGCAGTACTTC. It codes for CASSLGTVYEQYF.

This clone was detected once. V usage is TRBV30 and J usage is TRBJ2-1, with D perhaps TRBD1 (6 bases). Germline V CDR1 and CDR2: GTSNPN, SVGIG (reference sequence). V dropped 4 bases and J dropped 4 bases, with 14 bases sitting between them. CDR3 size: 14 residues. The CDR3 spells CAWKTGRRYNEQFF. CDR3 in DNA: TGTGCCTGGAAAACAGGGAGACGGTACAATGAGCAGTTCTTC. The full variable domain, with the rest looked up from reference TRBV30 and TRBJ2-1, is SQTIHQWPATLVQPVGSPLSLECTVEGTSNPNLYWYRQAAGRGLQLLFYSVGIGQISSEVPQNLSASRPQDRQFILSSKKLLLSDSGFYLCAWKTGRRYNEQFFGPGTRLTVL.

The rearrangement links TRBV7-2 to TRBJ2-5, with D possibly matching TRBD1 (6 bases). The CDR3 runs to 17 residues. With 6 bases removed from V and 5 bases from J, the gap between germline ends came to 25 bases. The germline V gene encodes CDR1 SGHTA and CDR2 FQGNSA. The CDR3 DNA sequence: TGTGCCAGCAGACAGGGCCGGCAGGGCCCTCTGGGGGAGACCCAGTACTTC. Encoded protein: CASRQGRQGPLGETQYF. The full variable domain, completed using reference TRBV7-2 and TRBJ2-5, is GAGVSQSPSNKVTEKGKDVELRCDPISGHTALYWYRQSLGQGLEFLIYFQGNSAPDKSGLPSDRFSAERTGGSVSTLTIQRTQQEDSAVYLCASRQGRQGPLGETQYFGPGTRLLVL.

The chain couples TRBV2 to TRBJ1-5, with 7 bases that match TRBD1. The CDR3 extends over 13 amino acids. Trimming cost V 6 bases and J 3 bases; bases outside gene matches: 2. Germline lookup yields CDR1 SNHLY and CDR2 FYNNEI. The chain's CDR3 is CASRGQDNQPQHF. The CDR3 bases are TGTGCCAGCAGAGGACAGGACAATCAGCCCCAGCATTTT.

About this clone itself: This CDR3 is also generated by other DNA sequences in the sample. The V gene is TRBV5-1, the J gene TRBJ1-1; tentatively, D is TRBD1 (5 bases). Trimming took 5 bases from V and 2 from J, leaving 10 bases between them. CDR3 length: 13 amino acids. In germline, CDR1 is SGHRS, CDR2 YFSETQ. The CDR3 region has the DNA TGCGCCAGCAGTCAGACAGTTAACACTGAAGCTTTCTTT. This translates into CASSQTVNTEAFF.

The V call is TRBV15, the J call TRBJ1-1; TRBD1 is a possible D gene (5 bases). CDR3 length equals 15 residues. In germline, CDR1 is LNHNV, CDR2 YYDKDF (reference sequence). V lost 2 bases to trimming and J lost 6 bases, with 16 bases between them. The CDR3 DNA reads TGTGCCACCAGCAGACCCCGGCTCAAGGGGCCTGAAGCTTTCTTT. It yields the protein CATSRPRLKGPEAFF.

This chain links TRBV3-1 (or the pseudogene TRBV3-2) with TRBJ1-3, with a weak D call TRBD1 (6 bases). Germline V gene sequence: CDR1 LGHDT, CDR2 YNNKEL (reference sequence). Trimming cost V 4 bases and J 0 bases, with 10 bases left between them. There are 15 residues in the CDR3. The CDR3 spells CASSPGTHSGNTIYF. The CDR3 DNA is TGTGCCAGCAGCCCCGGGACACACTCTGGAAACACCATATATTTT.

This clone was detected only once. The chain couples TRBV25-1 to TRBJ2-1; 9 bases line up with TRBD2. The CDR3 loop spans 15 amino acids. Trimming removed 4 bases from V and 5 bases from J; junction bases left unmatched: 6. The germline V gene has CDR1 MGHDK and CDR2 SYGVNS. The CDR3 here is CASSAGGGVNNEQFF. The CDR3 DNA is TGTGCCAGCAGTGCGGGCGGGGGGGTCAACAATGAGCAGTTCTTC.

This clone was seen more than once but under ten times. The J gene is TRBJ2-7, the V gene TRBV12-3 or TRBV12-4; 9 bases fit TRBD2. The trim removed 6 bases at V and 4 bases at J, leaving 4 bases unmatched. The CDR3 loop spans 13 amino acids. The CDR3 is CASSQGLAYEQYF. CDR3 nucleotides: TGTGCCAGCAGCCAGGGACTAGCTTACGAGCAGTACTTC.

This clone was recorded only once. V is TRBV7-2 and J is TRBJ1-3; possible D gene TRBD1, 6 bases. In germline, CDR1 is SGHTA, CDR2 FQGNSA. CDR3 size: 14 residues. Deletions cut 5 bases from V and 7 bases from J, with 15 bases between. The CDR3 spells CASSQLRGRNTIYF. CDR3 bases: TGTGCCAGCAGCCAACTCAGGGGTCGGAACACCATATATTTT.

The CDR3 reads CASRGSGFDTEAFF. DNA for the CDR3: TGCGCCAGCAGGGGGTCAGGGTTTGACACTGAAGCTTTCTTT. The chain has TRBV4-3 and TRBJ1-1, with D possibly being TRBD1 (5 bases). The CDR3 is 14 amino acids. Between the trimmed V and J ends, which lost 6 bases and 3 bases, there was a span of 14 bases. In germline, CDR1 is LGHNA, CDR2 YSLEER.

The chain is built from TRBV25-1 and TRBJ1-2; the D gene is possibly TRBD1 (5 bases). Looked up from germline, CDR1 is MGHDK and CDR2 is SYGVNS. CDR3 size: 14 residues. Trimming took off 6 bases at V and 1 base at J, with 12 bases between the two ends. CDR3 nucleotide sequence: TGTGCCAGCAGGGCGGCAGGGCATAACTATGGCTACACCTTC. Residues: CASRAAGHNYGYTF.